This entry is about one TCR beta chain. Its antigen specificity is not known. Per-base qualities were not stored, and no clone one base away is much larger. At the junction V is shortened by 5 bases and J by 10 bases, with 14 bases in between. The germline V gene (reference sequence) gives CDR1 as SEHNR and CDR2 as FQNEAQ. The CDR3 numbers 12 residues from cysteine through phenylalanine. Only the CDR3 portion is preserved as DNA: 36 bases, with reading frame beginning at the first base. This sample stems from a study of blood T cell repertoires in COVID-19 (dated by TCRdb to 2020 to 2021). As for the study more broadly: Collaborator samples came from the United States, Italy and Spain and covered acute and convalescent phases of COVID-19. Subjects who had been exposed to COVID-19, were actively infected with it, or had recovered from it provided the deeply sampled blood TCRbeta repertoires that made up the dataset. Where available, HLA class I and class II types were taken from metadata supplied by the sample provider and were not determined by assay-based typing. The sample metadata nearly always contained a de-identified subject ID, COVID-19 status, age in years and sex. The samples were drawn from the first 160 participants of the ongoing ImmuneRACE study and from 1,254 subjects provided by 6 global collaborators. The prospective study material was composed of cDNA or gDNA derived from T cells, B-cell-depleted T cells, or PBMCs. The repertoires were made available in a free public database intended to serve as a resource for research on the immune response to SARS-CoV-2.

Another Seattle source contributed samples from volunteer blood donors who had recovered from COVID-19. Whole blood was collected in K2EDTA tubes by collaborating institutions according to the institutions' own protocols. Collaborator samples were shipped for TCRbeta analysis as frozen whole blood, isolated PBMCs, or DNA extracted from either sample type. TCRbeta CDR3 regions were amplified from genomic DNA using the immunoSEQ Assay, a bias-controlled multiplex PCR. Concerning the study's data processing: Nucleated cell counts per sample were estimated from amplification of reference gene primers within the assay. To quantify the absolute abundance of each unique TCRbeta CDR3 rearrangement, sequence reads were collapsed and filtered. For each sample, productive Simpson clonality was calculated as the square root of Simpson's diversity index over productive rearrangements. TCRdb obtained this table from immuneACCESS and retained in-frame rearrangements with V and J assigned. These tables miss some clones; where compared with another copy, unresolved V genes account for less than half of the shortfall, and the remainder is unexplained. The V and J calls and the clone size are those of that table, but D and trimming were determined from the DNA. The sample yields roughly 150,000 clones; 65% to 85% were counted once. Roughly 19% of the sample is taken by the ten largest.

Findings and caveats that apply to the study as a whole: The quantity of clinical and demographic metadata differed by source and by participant and was supplied without curation.

The specimen was peripheral blood. This TCR came from a woman in her 70s who had recovered from COVID-19. The rearrangement joined TRBV7-9 to TRBJ1-1; tentative D gene TRBD1, with 5 bases matching. The CDR3 has the sequence CASSPQIDRAFF. The sequenced DNA: TGTGCCAGCAGCCCCCAAATCGACAGAGCTTTCTTT.